This T cell receptor (beta chain) was obtained from a study of OX40 agonist ivuxolimab in advanced cancers. Study-wide results and limits: Researchers did not determine the expanded peripheral T cells' antigen specificity. Low normalized T-cell clonal expansion also characterized some of the nonresponders. Circulating CD4+ and CD8+ T cells showed clonal expansion by week 6 at 0.1 to 3.0 mg/kg.

Using immunoSEQ multiplex PCR, the repertoire was profiled, and TCRdb retains in-frame clones only, with some absent. The table includes some 20,000 clones, about 89% detected once. Autoimmune disease history or systemic immunosuppression disqualified patients. Comment on this clone: Its target is unknown.

The receptor comes from an adult with an advanced solid tumor such as melanoma, head and neck, liver or kidney cancer. The source material was CD4+ or CD8+ T cells sorted from blood, sampled in a trial of the OX40 agonist ivuxolimab.

The CDR3 sequence: CATSVDRGPSPLHF. In DNA, the CDR3 is TGTGCCACCAGCGTCGACAGGGGGCCTTCACCCCTCCACTTT. This chain connects TRBV15 to TRBJ1-6; 10 bases match TRBD1. This CDR3 comprises 14 residues. The J segment lost 9 bases and the V segment lost 5 bases, leaving 4 bases of the junction unmatched. Germline-derived CDR1 and CDR2 are LNHNV and YYDKDF (reference sequence).